These T cell receptor beta chains were read from a single sample in a study of blood T cells in healthy people across ages. TCRdb analysed the 5' RACE reads with MiXCR anew, one entry per CDR3 protein. The sample yields about 800,000 distinct CDR3 sequences, 20% to 25% seen once. These data were likewise used in another study, on T cells of mothers and their children.

The source material was blood. Source of these receptors: a boy aged 10-17 years in good health. The CDR3 runs from the conserved cysteine through the conserved F or W. Each record gives: D gene, clone size, J gene, V gene, CDR3 protein, CDR3 DNA. The D gene is left open where the match is weak. Some rows mark clone size as missing; the rest say once, few, many or name a class of expanded clone.

D gene: TRBD1; clone size: few; J gene: TRBJ2-7; V gene: TRBV29-1; CDR3 protein: CSVRTGTLSYEQYF; CDR3 DNA: TGCAGCGTCCGGACAGGAACCCTCTCCTACGAGCAGTACTTC
D gene: .; clone size: few; J gene: TRBJ2-1; V gene: TRBV7-9; CDR3 protein: CASSLGTFSSYNEQFF; CDR3 DNA: TGTGCCAGCAGCCTCGGGACGTTTAGCTCCTACAATGAGCAGTTCTTC
D gene: TRBD1; clone size: .; J gene: TRBJ1-5; V gene: TRBV6-2/TRBV6-3; CDR3 protein: CASSYGDRRNQPQHF; CDR3 DNA: TGTGCCAGCAGTTACGGGGACAGGAGGAATCAGCCCCAGCATTTT
D gene: .; clone size: few; J gene: TRBJ1-5; V gene: TRBV27; CDR3 protein: CASSELNQPQHF; CDR3 DNA: TGTGCCAGCAGTGAACTCAATCAGCCCCAGCATTTT
D gene: .; clone size: .; J gene: TRBJ1-3; V gene: TRBV7-3; CDR3 protein: CASSFTGGNTIYF; CDR3 DNA: TGTGCCAGCAGCTTCACGGGGGGAAACACCATATATTTT
D gene: .; clone size: few; J gene: TRBJ2-3; V gene: TRBV24-1; CDR3 protein: CATSDLPGTDTQYF; CDR3 DNA: TGTGCCACCAGTGATTTGCCCGGAACAGATACGCAGTATTTT
D gene: .; clone size: few; J gene: TRBJ1-1; V gene: TRBV20-1; CDR3 protein: CTLLAGGSTEAFF; CDR3 DNA: TGCACCTTGCTGGCGGGGGGAAGCACTGAAGCTTTCTTT
D gene: TRBD1; clone size: few; J gene: TRBJ2-6; V gene: TRBV28; CDR3 protein: CASNPGGAGANVLTF; CDR3 DNA: TGTGCCAGCAACCCAGGGGGCGCTGGGGCCAACGTCCTGACTTTC
D gene: TRBD2; clone size: few; J gene: TRBJ2-7; V gene: TRBV19; CDR3 protein: CASSIRGRRYEQYF; CDR3 DNA: TGTGCCAGTAGTATACGCGGGAGGAGGTACGAGCAGTACTTC
D gene: .; clone size: few; J gene: TRBJ2-7; V gene: TRBV7-2; CDR3 protein: CASSWGPGSYEQYF; CDR3 DNA: TGTGCCAGCAGCTGGGGGCCAGGATCCTACGAGCAGTACTTC
D gene: .; clone size: .; J gene: TRBJ2-1; V gene: TRBV7-9; CDR3 protein: CASSLVRQSNEQFF; CDR3 DNA: TGTGCCAGCAGCTTAGTACGGCAGTCTAATGAGCAGTTCTTC
D gene: TRBD2; clone size: few; J gene: TRBJ2-1; V gene: TRBV6-2/TRBV6-3; CDR3 protein: CASSYKNMVAGISYNEQFF; CDR3 DNA: TGTGCCAGCAGTTACAAGAACATGGTAGCGGGGATCTCCTACAATGAGCAGTTCTTC
D gene: .; clone size: .; J gene: TRBJ2-7; V gene: TRBV7-2; CDR3 protein: CASAKLTAVSYEQYF; CDR3 DNA: TGTGCCAGCGCAAAGCTGACAGCCGTATCCTACGAGCAGTACTTC
D gene: TRBD2; clone size: few; J gene: TRBJ2-7; V gene: TRBV28; CDR3 protein: CASRGGLAYEQYF; CDR3 DNA: TGTGCCAGCAGGGGCGGACTAGCCTACGAGCAGTACTTC
D gene: .; clone size: many; J gene: TRBJ2-5; V gene: TRBV7-3; CDR3 protein: CASSLTGAQETQYF; CDR3 DNA: TGTGCCAGCAGCTTAACAGGGGCCCAAGAGACCCAGTACTTC
D gene: .; clone size: .; J gene: TRBJ1-5; V gene: TRBV25-1; CDR3 protein: CASSEGAQPQHF; CDR3 DNA: TGTGCCAGCAGTGAGGGGGCCCAGCCCCAGCATTTT
D gene: .; clone size: .; J gene: TRBJ1-4; V gene: TRBV7-9; CDR3 protein: CASSDPLDATNEKLFF; CDR3 DNA: TGTGCCAGCAGCGACCCCTTGGATGCAACTAATGAAAAACTGTTTTTT
D gene: .; clone size: once; J gene: TRBJ2-3; V gene: TRBV3-1; CDR3 protein: CASSQEGAGTDTQYF; CDR3 DNA: TGTGCCAGCAGCCAAGAAGGAGCTGGCACAGATACGCAGTATTTT
D gene: .; clone size: .; J gene: TRBJ1-4; V gene: TRBV7-2; CDR3 protein: CASSFGQASEKLFF; CDR3 DNA: TGTGCCAGCAGCTTTGGGCAGGCTTCTGAAAAACTGTTTTTT
D gene: .; clone size: .; J gene: TRBJ1-4; V gene: TRBV12-3/TRBV12-4; CDR3 protein: CASSLRVNEKLFF; CDR3 DNA: TGTGCCAGCAGTTTGAGGGTTAATGAAAAACTGTTTTTT
D gene: TRBD2; clone size: .; J gene: TRBJ2-1; V gene: TRBV20-1; CDR3 protein: CSASSRTSGASEQFF; CDR3 DNA: TGCAGTGCTAGTTCCCGGACTAGCGGGGCCTCGGAGCAGTTCTTC
D gene: .; clone size: .; J gene: TRBJ2-5; V gene: TRBV2; CDR3 protein: CASSTAQETQYF; CDR3 DNA: TGTGCCAGCAGTACAGCTCAAGAGACCCAGTACTTC
D gene: .; clone size: .; J gene: TRBJ2-5; V gene: TRBV5-1; CDR3 protein: CASRRIQETQYF; CDR3 DNA: TGCGCCAGCAGGAGGATACAAGAGACCCAGTACTTC
D gene: .; clone size: many; J gene: TRBJ1-2; V gene: TRBV20-1; CDR3 protein: CSASQQFNYGYTF; CDR3 DNA: TGCAGTGCTAGTCAACAGTTTAACTATGGCTACACCTTC
D gene: .; clone size: many; J gene: TRBJ2-7; V gene: TRBV21-1; CDR3 protein: CASSKRGGSYEQYF; CDR3 DNA: TGTGCCAGCAGCAAAAGAGGGGGCTCCTACGAGCAGTACTTC
D gene: TRBD1; clone size: few; J gene: TRBJ1-6; V gene: TRBV7-2; CDR3 protein: CASSLLGGGESPLHF; CDR3 DNA: TGTGCCAGCAGCTTATTAGGAGGGGGCGAGTCACCCCTCCACTTT
D gene: .; clone size: .; J gene: TRBJ2-5; V gene: TRBV29-1; CDR3 protein: CSVERSPQETQYF; CDR3 DNA: TGCAGCGTTGAACGGTCACCACAAGAGACCCAGTACTTC
D gene: .; clone size: .; J gene: TRBJ2-1; V gene: TRBV27; CDR3 protein: CASRGGPWQSSLNEQFF; CDR3 DNA: TGTGCCAGCAGGGGGGGGCCTTGGCAGTCCTCACTCAATGAGCAGTTCTTC
D gene: .; clone size: .; J gene: TRBJ2-1; V gene: TRBV11-1; CDR3 protein: CASSMGNEQFF; CDR3 DNA: TGTGCCAGCAGCATGGGAAATGAGCAGTTCTTC
D gene: TRBD2; clone size: many; J gene: TRBJ2-7; V gene: TRBV7-2; CDR3 protein: CASSLGSGGAAYEQYF; CDR3 DNA: TGTGCCAGCAGCTTAGGTAGCGGGGGGGCTGCTTACGAGCAGTACTTC
D gene: TRBD1; clone size: .; J gene: TRBJ1-2; V gene: TRBV7-2; CDR3 protein: CASSRGQVFYGYTF; CDR3 DNA: TGTGCCAGCAGCCGGGGACAGGTTTTCTATGGCTACACCTTC
D gene: .; clone size: .; J gene: TRBJ1-1; V gene: TRBV7-8; CDR3 protein: CASRLGEGMNTEAFF; CDR3 DNA: TGTGCCAGCAGACTAGGGGAGGGGATGAACACTGAAGCTTTCTTT
D gene: .; clone size: few; J gene: TRBJ2-6; V gene: TRBV20-1; CDR3 protein: CSARDSGSGTKGGSGANVLTF; CDR3 DNA: TGCAGTGCTAGAGATAGCGGAAGCGGGACAAAAGGCGGCTCTGGGGCCAACGTCCTGACTTTC
D gene: .; clone size: .; J gene: TRBJ2-7; V gene: TRBV7-9; CDR3 protein: CASSSYGLSYEQYF; CDR3 DNA: TGTGCCAGCAGCTCCTATGGACTCTCCTACGAGCAGTACTTC
D gene: TRBD1; clone size: .; J gene: TRBJ2-5; V gene: TRBV5-1; CDR3 protein: CASSLWTGRETQYF; CDR3 DNA: TGCGCCAGCAGCTTATGGACAGGGCGGGAGACCCAGTACTTC
D gene: .; clone size: .; J gene: TRBJ2-7; V gene: TRBV29-1; CDR3 protein: CSVGGRLGHEQYF; CDR3 DNA: TGCAGCGTTGGAGGGCGGCTTGGACACGAGCAGTACTTC
D gene: TRBD1; clone size: few; J gene: TRBJ1-2; V gene: TRBV7-9; CDR3 protein: CASSLAAGGEGYTF; CDR3 DNA: TGTGCCAGCAGCTTAGCCGCAGGGGGTGAAGGCTACACCTTC
D gene: .; clone size: .; J gene: TRBJ1-2; V gene: TRBV28; CDR3 protein: CASSFGAYGYTF; CDR3 DNA: TGTGCCAGCAGTTTTGGGGCCTATGGCTACACCTTC
D gene: .; clone size: few; J gene: TRBJ2-1; V gene: TRBV12-3/TRBV12-4; CDR3 protein: CASSSRGEQFF; CDR3 DNA: TGTGCCAGCAGTTCCAGGGGTGAGCAGTTCTTC
D gene: .; clone size: few; J gene: TRBJ2-5; V gene: TRBV6-2/TRBV6-3; CDR3 protein: CASGWRAGIRETQYF; CDR3 DNA: TGTGCCAGCGGTTGGAGAGCGGGTATCCGGGAGACCCAGTACTTC
D gene: .; clone size: .; J gene: TRBJ1-1; V gene: TRBV20-1; CDR3 protein: CSASPGKGTEAFF; CDR3 DNA: TGCAGTGCTAGCCCAGGGAAAGGCACTGAAGCTTTCTTT
D gene: .; clone size: .; J gene: TRBJ1-2; V gene: TRBV6-2/TRBV6-3; CDR3 protein: CASSYAGSYMGYTF; CDR3 DNA: TGTGCCAGCAGTTACGCAGGATCTTATATGGGCTACACCTTC
D gene: TRBD1; clone size: few; J gene: TRBJ1-2; V gene: TRBV4-3; CDR3 protein: CASSQGTGQENYGYTF; CDR3 DNA: TGCGCCAGCAGCCAGGGAACAGGACAGGAAAACTATGGCTACACCTTC
D gene: .; clone size: .; J gene: TRBJ1-1; V gene: TRBV14; CDR3 protein: CASSPDGRQSEAFF; CDR3 DNA: TGTGCCAGCAGCCCAGATGGAAGACAGTCTGAAGCTTTCTTT
D gene: TRBD1; clone size: .; J gene: TRBJ1-3; V gene: TRBV7-2; CDR3 protein: CASSAMSGTGAGNTIYF; CDR3 DNA: TGTGCCAGCAGCGCCATGTCGGGGACAGGAGCTGGAAACACCATATATTTT
D gene: .; clone size: .; J gene: TRBJ1-4; V gene: TRBV3-1; CDR3 protein: CPSSLLDEKLFF; CDR3 DNA: TGTCCCAGCAGCCTACTGGATGAAAAACTGTTTTTT